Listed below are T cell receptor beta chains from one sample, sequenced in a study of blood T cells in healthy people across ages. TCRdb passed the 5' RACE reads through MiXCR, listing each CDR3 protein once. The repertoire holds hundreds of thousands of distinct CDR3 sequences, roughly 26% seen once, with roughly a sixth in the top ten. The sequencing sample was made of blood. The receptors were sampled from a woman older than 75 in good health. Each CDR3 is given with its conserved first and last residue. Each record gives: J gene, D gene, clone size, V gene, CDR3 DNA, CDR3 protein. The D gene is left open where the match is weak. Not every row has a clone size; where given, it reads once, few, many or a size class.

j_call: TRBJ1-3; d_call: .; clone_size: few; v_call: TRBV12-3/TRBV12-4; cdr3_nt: TGTGCCAGCAGTTTAGTGGTCTCTGGAAACACCATATATTTT; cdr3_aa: CASSLVVSGNTIYF
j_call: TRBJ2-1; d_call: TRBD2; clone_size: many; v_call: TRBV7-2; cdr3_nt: TGTGCCAGCAACCTAGGACTAGCGGGGGGGAATGAGCAGTTCTTC; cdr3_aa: CASNLGLAGGNEQFF
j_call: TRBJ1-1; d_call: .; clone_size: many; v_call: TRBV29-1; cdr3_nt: TGCAGCGCGGCCCTGGGGGGCGATACTGAAGCTTTCTTT; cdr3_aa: CSAALGGDTEAFF
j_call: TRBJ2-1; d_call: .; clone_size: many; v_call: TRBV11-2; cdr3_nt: TGTGCCAGCAGCTTCGAAGGCGCCCTCTACAATGAGCAGTTCTTC; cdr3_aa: CASSFEGALYNEQFF
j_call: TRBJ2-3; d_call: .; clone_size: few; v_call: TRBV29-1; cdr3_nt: TGCAGCGGACGACACAAGTCCCAGGATACGCAGTATTTT; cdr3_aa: CSGRHKSQDTQYF
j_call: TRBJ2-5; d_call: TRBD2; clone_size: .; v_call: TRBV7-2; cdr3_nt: TGTGCCAGCAGCTTAGGCGCTAGCGGCGGCCCTCAAGAGACCCAGTACTTC; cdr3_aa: CASSLGASGGPQETQYF
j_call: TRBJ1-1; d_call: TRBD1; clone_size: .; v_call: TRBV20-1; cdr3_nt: TGCAGTGCTAGAGATAGGGGACAGGGGTTTGAAGCTTTCTTT; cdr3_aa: CSARDRGQGFEAFF
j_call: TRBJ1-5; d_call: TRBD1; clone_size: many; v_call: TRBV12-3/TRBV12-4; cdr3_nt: TGTGCCAGCAGTCGGACAGGCTCCAATCAGCCCCAGCATTTT; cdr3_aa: CASSRTGSNQPQHF
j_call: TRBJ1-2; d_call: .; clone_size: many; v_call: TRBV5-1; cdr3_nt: TGCGCCAGCAGCTCGACAGGCATGTATGGCTACACCTTC; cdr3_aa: CASSSTGMYGYTF
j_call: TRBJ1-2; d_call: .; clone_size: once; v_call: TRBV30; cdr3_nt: TGTGCCTGGAGTGTGATAAATGGTTTGGGCTACACCTTC; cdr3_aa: CAWSVINGLGYTF
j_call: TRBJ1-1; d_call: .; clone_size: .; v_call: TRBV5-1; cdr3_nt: TGCGCCAGCAGAGATGAGGCAGGGTTGGGCACTGAAGCTTTCTTT; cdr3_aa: CASRDEAGLGTEAFF
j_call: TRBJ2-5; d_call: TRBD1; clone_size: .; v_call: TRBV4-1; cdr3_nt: TGCGCCAGCAGCCAGGGACAGGGAGGCCAAGAGACCCAGTACTTC; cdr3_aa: CASSQGQGGQETQYF
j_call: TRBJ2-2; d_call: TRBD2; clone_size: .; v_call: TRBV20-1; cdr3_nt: TGCAGTGCTAGAGCCTGGACTAGCGGGGGGCCGGGAACCGGGGAGCTGTTTTTT; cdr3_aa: CSARAWTSGGPGTGELFF
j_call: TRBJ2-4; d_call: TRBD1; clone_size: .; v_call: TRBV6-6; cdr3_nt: TGTGCCGGCAGTAAAGGGGGCTCCAAAAACATTCAGTACTTC; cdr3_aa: CAGSKGGSKNIQYF
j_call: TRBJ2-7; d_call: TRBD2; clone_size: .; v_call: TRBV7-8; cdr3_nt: TGTGCCAGCAGCCCCAGGACTAGCGCCTACGAGCAGTACTTC; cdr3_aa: CASSPRTSAYEQYF
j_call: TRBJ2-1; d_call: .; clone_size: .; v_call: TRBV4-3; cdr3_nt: TGCGCCAGCAGCCAAGATAACGACGGAAGCTCCTACGAACAGTTCTTC; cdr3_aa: CASSQDNDGSSYEQFF
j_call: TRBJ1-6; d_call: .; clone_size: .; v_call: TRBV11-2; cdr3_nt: TGTGCCAGCAGCTTAGATCTTAAGGGTTCACCCCTCCACTTT; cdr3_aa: CASSLDLKGSPLHF
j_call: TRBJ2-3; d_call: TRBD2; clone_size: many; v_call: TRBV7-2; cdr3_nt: TGTGCCAGCAGCTTTCTATCTAGCGGGGGGCATAAAGATACGCAGTATTTT; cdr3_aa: CASSFLSSGGHKDTQYF
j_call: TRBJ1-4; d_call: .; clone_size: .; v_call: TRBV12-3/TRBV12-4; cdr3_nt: TGTGCCAGCAGTATGATGCGAGGGGAAAAACTGTTTTTT; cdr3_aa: CASSMMRGEKLFF
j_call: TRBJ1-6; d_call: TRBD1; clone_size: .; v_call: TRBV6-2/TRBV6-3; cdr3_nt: TGTGCCAGCAGTTACTCCCGGACAGGGAGGAATTCACCCCTCCACTTT; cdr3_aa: CASSYSRTGRNSPLHF
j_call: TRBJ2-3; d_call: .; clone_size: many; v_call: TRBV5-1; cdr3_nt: TGCGCCACCTCACTAGGGCGGCACACAGATACGCAGTATTTT; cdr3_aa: CATSLGRHTDTQYF
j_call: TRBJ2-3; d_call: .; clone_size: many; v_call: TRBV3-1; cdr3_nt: TGTGCCAGCAGCCAACCGGGGGCAACAGATACGCAGTATTTT; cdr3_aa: CASSQPGATDTQYF
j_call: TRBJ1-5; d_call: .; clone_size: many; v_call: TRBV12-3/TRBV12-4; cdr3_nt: TGTGCCAGCAGTCCCCTAGGGTCGGCGCATAGCAATCAGCCCCAGCATTTT; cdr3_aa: CASSPLGSAHSNQPQHF
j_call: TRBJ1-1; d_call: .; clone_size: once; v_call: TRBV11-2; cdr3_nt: TGTGCCAGCAGCTCGCCCATCCGAGAAGCTTTCTTT; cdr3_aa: CASSSPIREAFF
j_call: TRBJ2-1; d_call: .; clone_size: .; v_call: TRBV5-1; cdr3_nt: TGCGCCAGCAGCTTGATTTTCTCAGGGAACAATGAGCAGGTCTTC; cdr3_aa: CASSLIFSGNNEQVF
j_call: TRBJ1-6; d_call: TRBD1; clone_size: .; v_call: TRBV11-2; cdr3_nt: TGTGCCAGCAGCTTAGCGCAGGGGGCAGGATCACCCCTCCACTTT; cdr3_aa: CASSLAQGAGSPLHF
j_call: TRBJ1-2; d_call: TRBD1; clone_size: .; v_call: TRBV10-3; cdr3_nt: TGTGCCTTAAGGACAGGGACCTCTAACTATGGCTACACCTTC; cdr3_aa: CALRTGTSNYGYTF
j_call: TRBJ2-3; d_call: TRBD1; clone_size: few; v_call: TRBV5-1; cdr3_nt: TGCGCCACCGGCGAGGGGGCGTTGGGAGATACGCAGTATTTT; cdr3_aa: CATGEGALGDTQYF
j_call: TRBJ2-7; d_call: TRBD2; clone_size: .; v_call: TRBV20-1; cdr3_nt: TGCAGTGCTAGACTACGAGGTCCTAGCGGTGCCTACGAGCAGTACTTC; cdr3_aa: CSARLRGPSGAYEQYF
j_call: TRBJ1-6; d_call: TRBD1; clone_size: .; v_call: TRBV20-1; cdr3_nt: TGCAGTGCTAGACGATCAGGGGGGAGCTCCTATAATTCACCCCTCCACTTT; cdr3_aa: CSARRSGGSSYNSPLHF
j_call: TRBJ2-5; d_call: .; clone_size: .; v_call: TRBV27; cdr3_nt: TGTGCCGGCAGTTTCGCGCGGGGAAGAGAGACCCAGTACTTC; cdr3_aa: CAGSFARGRETQYF
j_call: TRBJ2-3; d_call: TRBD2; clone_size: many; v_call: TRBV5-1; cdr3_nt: TGCGCCAGCAGCTCTAGCGGGGGGACATTCACAGATACGCAGTATTTT; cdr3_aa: CASSSSGGTFTDTQYF
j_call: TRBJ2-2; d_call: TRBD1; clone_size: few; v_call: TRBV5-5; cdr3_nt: TGTGCCAGCAGCTCGACAGGGGCGACTCTCCCCGGGGAGCTGTTTTTT; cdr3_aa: CASSSTGATLPGELFF
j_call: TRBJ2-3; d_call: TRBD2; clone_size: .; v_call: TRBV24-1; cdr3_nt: TGTGCCACCAGTGATTTACCTTTTCGCGGGGGGGCGATCAGCACAGATACGCAGTATTTT; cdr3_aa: CATSDLPFRGGAISTDTQYF
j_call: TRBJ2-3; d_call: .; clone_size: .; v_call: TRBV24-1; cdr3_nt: TGTGCCACCAGTTCTCCAGGGCGCACAGATACGCAGTATTTT; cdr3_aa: CATSSPGRTDTQYF
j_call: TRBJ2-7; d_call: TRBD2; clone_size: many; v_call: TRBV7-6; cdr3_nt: TGTGCCAGCAGCTTAAACCCCGGGGCTAGCGGGGGGAGCTCCTACGAGCAGTACTTC; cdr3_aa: CASSLNPGASGGSSYEQYF
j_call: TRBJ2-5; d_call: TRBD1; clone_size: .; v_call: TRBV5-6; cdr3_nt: TGTGCCAGCAGCTTGTGGGGGACAGAGCAAGGGACCCAGTACTTC; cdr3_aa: CASSLWGTEQGTQYF
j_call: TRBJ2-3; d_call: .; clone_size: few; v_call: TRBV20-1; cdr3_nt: TGCAGTGCTAGCGGGGGGCCCTCTGGCACAGATACGCAGTATTTT; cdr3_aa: CSASGGPSGTDTQYF
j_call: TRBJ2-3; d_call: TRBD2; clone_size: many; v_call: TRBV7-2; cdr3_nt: TGTGCCAGCAGCCGACAGCGGGGGGGCCTACGGGATACGCAGTATTTT; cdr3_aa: CASSRQRGGLRDTQYF
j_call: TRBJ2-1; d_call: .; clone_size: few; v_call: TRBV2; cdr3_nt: TGTGCCAGCAGTTCCCGGGGACTTCAAAATGAGCAGTTCTTC; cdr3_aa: CASSSRGLQNEQFF
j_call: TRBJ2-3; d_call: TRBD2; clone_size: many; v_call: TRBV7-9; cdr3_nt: TGTGCCAGCAGCTCACCAGGAGCGGGGCCTAGCACAGATACGCAGTATTTT; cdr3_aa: CASSSPGAGPSTDTQYF
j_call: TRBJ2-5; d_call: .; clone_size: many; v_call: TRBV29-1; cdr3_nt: TGCAGCGCCTCCCGGGATCTCTCTCCGGGGGAGACCCAGTACTTC; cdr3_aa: CSASRDLSPGETQYF
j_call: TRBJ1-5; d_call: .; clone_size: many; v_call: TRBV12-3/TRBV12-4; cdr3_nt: TGTGCCAGCAGTCAGGATGATCAGCCCCAGCATTTT; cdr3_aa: CASSQDDQPQHF
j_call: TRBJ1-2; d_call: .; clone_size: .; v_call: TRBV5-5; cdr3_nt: TGTGCCAGCAGCCCACGGGAGCAACCACGGGATGGCTACACCTTC; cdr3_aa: CASSPREQPRDGYTF
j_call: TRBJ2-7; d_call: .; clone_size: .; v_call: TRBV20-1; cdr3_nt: TGCAGTGCTAGGGCCCTCTACGAGCAGTACTTC; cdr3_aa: CSARALYEQYF
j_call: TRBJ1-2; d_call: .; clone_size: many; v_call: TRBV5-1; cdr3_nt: TGCGCCAGCAGCTACGACACGAACTATGGCTACACCTTC; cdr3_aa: CASSYDTNYGYTF
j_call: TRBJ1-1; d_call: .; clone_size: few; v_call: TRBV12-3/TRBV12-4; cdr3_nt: TGTGCCAGCAGTTTACTCACCTCCGGCCGACAGGATGCTTTCTTT; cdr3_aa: CASSLLTSGRQDAFF
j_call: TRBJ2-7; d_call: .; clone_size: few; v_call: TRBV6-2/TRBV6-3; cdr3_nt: TGTGCCAGCAGTTACTCTCTTGTCCACGAGCAGTACTTC; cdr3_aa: CASSYSLVHEQYF
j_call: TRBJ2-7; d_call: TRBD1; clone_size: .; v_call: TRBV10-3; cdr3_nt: TGTGCCATCAGTGAGTCTCAGGGGGCGAGTGAGCAGTACTTC; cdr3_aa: CAISESQGASEQYF
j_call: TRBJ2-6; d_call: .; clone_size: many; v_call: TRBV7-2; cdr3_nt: TGTGCCAGCAGCTTAGACTCGCACTCTGGGGCCAACGTCCTGACTTTC; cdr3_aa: CASSLDSHSGANVLTF
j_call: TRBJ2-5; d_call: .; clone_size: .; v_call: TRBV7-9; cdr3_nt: TGTGCCAGCAACCCCTTGGGGTTACAAGAGACCCAGTACTTC; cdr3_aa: CASNPLGLQETQYF
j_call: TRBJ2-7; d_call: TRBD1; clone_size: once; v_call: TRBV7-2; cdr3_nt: TGTGCCAGCAGCTTGGCCGACAGGGCCTACGAGCAGTACTTC; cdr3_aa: CASSLADRAYEQYF
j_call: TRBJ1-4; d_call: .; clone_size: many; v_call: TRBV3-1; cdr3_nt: TGTGCCAGCAGCCAAAGGCGGACGGGAGAAAAACTGTTTTTT; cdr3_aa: CASSQRRTGEKLFF